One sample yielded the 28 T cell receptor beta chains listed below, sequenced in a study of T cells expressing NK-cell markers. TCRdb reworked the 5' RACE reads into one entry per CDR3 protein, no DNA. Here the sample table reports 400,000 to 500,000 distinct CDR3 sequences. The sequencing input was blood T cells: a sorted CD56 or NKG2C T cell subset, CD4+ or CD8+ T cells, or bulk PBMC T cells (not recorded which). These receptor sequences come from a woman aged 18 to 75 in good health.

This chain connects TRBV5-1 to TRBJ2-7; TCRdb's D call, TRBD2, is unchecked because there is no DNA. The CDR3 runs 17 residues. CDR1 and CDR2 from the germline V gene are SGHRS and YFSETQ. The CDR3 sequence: CASSPRTSGGFGPEQYF.

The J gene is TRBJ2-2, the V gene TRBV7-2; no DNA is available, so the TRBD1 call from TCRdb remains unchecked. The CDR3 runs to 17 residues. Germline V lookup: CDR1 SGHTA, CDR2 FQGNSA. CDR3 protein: CASSQKGTPRSTGELFF.

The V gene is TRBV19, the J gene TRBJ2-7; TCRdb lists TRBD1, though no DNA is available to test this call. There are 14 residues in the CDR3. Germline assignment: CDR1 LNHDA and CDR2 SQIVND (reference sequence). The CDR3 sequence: CASSVVPSTYEQYF.

The CDR3 protein is CASSLGGLSSPLHF. This chain links TRBV12-3 or TRBV12-4 with TRBJ1-6. The CDR3 consists of 14 residues.

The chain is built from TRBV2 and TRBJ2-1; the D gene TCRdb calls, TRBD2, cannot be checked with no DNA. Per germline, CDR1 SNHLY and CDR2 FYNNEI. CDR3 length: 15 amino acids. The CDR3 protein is CASSEGLAGIYEQFF.

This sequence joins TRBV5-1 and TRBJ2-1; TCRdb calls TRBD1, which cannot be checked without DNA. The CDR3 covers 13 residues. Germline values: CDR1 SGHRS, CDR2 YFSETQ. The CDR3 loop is CASSPPAHNEQFF.

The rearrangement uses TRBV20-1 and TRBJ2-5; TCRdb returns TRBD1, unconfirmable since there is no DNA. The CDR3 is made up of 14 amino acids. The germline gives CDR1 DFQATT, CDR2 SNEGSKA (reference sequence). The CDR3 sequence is CSARSGRPQETQYF.

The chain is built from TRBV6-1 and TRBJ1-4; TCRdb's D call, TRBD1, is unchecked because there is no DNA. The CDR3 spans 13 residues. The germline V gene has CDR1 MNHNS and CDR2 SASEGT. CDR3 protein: CASTPRGREKLFF.

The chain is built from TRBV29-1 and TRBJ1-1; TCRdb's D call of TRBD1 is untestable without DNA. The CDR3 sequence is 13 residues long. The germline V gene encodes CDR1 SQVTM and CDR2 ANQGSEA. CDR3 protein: CSVAPGGNTEAFF.

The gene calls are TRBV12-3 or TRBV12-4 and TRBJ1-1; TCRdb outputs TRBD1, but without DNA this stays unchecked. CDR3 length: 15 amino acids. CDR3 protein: CASNSRQGRNTEAFF.

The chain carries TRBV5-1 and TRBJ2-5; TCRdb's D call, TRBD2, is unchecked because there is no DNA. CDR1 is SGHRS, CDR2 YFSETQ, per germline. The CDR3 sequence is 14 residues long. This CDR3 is CASSQLATQETQYF.

The CDR3 spells CASSSVRAEQSSGNTIYF. This chain links TRBV6-5 with TRBJ1-3. The germline gives CDR1 MNHEY, CDR2 SVGAGI. CDR3 length: 18 amino acids.

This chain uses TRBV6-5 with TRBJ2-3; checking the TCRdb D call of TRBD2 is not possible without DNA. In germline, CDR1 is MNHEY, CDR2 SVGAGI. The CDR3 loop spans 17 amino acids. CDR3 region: CASSPPPGGVIADTQYF.

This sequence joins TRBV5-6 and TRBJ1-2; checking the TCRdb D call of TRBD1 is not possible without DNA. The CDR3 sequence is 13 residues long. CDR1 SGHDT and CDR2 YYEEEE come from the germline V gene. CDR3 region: CASTRQGGYGYTF.

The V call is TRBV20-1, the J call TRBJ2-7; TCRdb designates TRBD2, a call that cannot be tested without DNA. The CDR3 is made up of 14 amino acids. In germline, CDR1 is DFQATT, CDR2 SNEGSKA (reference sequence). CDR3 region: CSAIAPGLALEQYF.

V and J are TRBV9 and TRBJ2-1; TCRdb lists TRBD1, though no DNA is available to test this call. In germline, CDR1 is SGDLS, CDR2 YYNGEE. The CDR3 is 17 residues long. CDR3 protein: CASSVASGAPPYNEQFF.

CDR3 sequence: CASSDGQVYTDTQYF. This chain joins TRBV7-9 and TRBJ2-3; the D call from TCRdb, TRBD1, cannot be confirmed without DNA. Germline CDR1 reads SEHNR; CDR2 reads FQNEAQ (reference sequence). The CDR3 is made up of 15 amino acids.

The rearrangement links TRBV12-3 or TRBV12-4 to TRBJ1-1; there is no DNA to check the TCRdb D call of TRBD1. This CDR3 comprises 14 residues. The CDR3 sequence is CASSFGQGNTEAFF.

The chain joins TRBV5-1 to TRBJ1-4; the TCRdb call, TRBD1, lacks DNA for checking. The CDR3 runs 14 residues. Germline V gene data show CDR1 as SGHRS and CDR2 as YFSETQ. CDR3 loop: CASSQRRGAEKLFF.

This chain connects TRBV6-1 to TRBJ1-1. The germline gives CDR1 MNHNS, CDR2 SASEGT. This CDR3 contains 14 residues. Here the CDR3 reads CASVKGPANTEAFF.

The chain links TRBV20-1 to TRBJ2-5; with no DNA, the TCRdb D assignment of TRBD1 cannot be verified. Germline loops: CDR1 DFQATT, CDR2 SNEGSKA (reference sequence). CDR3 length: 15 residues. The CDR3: CSARGDRGGAETQYF.

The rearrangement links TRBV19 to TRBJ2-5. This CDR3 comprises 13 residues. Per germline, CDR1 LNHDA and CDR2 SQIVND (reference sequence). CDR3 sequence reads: CASSYLDEETQYF.

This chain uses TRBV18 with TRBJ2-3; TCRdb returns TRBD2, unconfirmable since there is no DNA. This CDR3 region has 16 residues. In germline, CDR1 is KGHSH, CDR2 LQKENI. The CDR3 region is CASSQQAGAPTDTQYF.

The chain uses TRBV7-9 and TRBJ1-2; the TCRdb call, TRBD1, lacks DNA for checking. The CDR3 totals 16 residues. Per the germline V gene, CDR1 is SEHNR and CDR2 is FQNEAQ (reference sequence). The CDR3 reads CASSLRQQGGSYGYTF.

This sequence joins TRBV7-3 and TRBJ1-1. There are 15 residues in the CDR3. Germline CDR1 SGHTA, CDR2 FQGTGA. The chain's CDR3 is CASSLGPERNTEAFF.

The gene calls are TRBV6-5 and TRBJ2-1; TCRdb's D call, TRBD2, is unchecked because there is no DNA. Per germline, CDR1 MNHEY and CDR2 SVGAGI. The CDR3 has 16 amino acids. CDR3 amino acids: CASSYSAGGRYNEQFF.

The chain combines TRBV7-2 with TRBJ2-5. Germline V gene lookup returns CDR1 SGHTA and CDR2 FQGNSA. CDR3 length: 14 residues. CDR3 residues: CASHTNRYQETQYF.

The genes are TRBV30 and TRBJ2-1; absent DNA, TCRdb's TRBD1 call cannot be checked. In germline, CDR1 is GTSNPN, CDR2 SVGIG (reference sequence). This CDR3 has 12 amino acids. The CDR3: CAWSHSGNEQFF.